This TCR beta chain comes out of a study of T-cell reconstitution after alpha-beta-depleted transplantation in children (dated by TCRdb to the mid-2010s). For context, the study as a whole: The study quantitatively tracked T-cell immune reconstitution after TCRalphabeta/CD19-depleted allogeneic hematopoietic cell transplantation in children using TCR repertoire profiling. What the work shows at the level of the full study, not this receptor alone: Over subsequent months, a decline in hyperexpanded clone frequencies was noted, and after one year, T-cell counts and TCRbeta diversity were mostly ascribed to newly produced T cells. In some patients, high TCRbeta diversity at day 60 was attributed to recipient T cells and intrathymic progenitors that had survived conditioning. The apparently early recovery of alphabetaT-cell counts about two months after transplant reportedly depended on only several hundred rapidly expanded clones that came from non-depleted graft cells.

This clonotype was counted between two and nine times. Its antigen is unknown. Per-base quality was not reported, and no clone a single base away is much larger than it. Receptors were amplified or captured by PCR. Sequencing relied on an Illumina HiSeq 2500. To normalize quantification of the TCRbeta repertoire, the TCR libraries were built with molecular barcoding that relied on unique molecular identifiers. TCRdb ran its own pipeline on the public reads, namely fastp trimming at Q25 and MiXCR clone calling, and kept in-frame beta chains. Each record represents a unique CDR3 protein, reported with the most common genes and DNA among its rows. For this sample there are 250,000 to 300,000 distinct CDR3 sequences; around 7.3% appear just once. About 9.3% of the sample is in the top ten clones. The treatment or condition label corresponds to: allogeneic hematopoietic cell transplantation with graft depleted of TCRalphabeta T cells and CD19 B cells. The children who served as transplant recipients had been given grafts of TCRalphabeta/CD19-depleted allogeneic hematopoietic cells.

Its CDR3 holds 13 amino acids, cysteine through phenylalanine. The entry retains the CDR3 DNA only, 39 bases that are in frame from base 1. Trimming takes 4 bases from V and 3 bases from J, and the germline ends sit 9 bases apart. CDR1 and CDR2 were assigned from the germline V gene as KGHSH and LQKENI. The sequenced sample was peripheral blood, obtained 360 days after TCRalphabeta/CD19-depleted stem cell transplant. The receptor was derived from a female patient under 10 years old who had a stem cell transplant for Fanconi anemia, so the T cells may come from the graft donor. In this chain, TRBV18 is recombined with TRBJ1-1; TRBD1 is perhaps the D gene, given 5 matching bases. The nucleotide sequence reads TGTGCCAGCTCACAGGGGCTGGACACTGAAGCTTTCTTT. Translated, this is CASSQGLDTEAFF.